The rows below give T cell receptor beta chains drawn from one sample of a study of T cells in Graves' hyperthyroidism and ophthalmopathy. TCRdb ran MiXCR on the multiplex PCR reads and lists one entry per CDR3 protein. The sample has approximately 690,000 distinct CDR3 sequences, 20% to 25% seen once; the top ten hold more than 30%. Sequencing was carried out using blood. Receptors originate from a man aged 25-45 years with Graves' ophthalmopathy. The CDR3 runs from the conserved cysteine through the conserved F or W. A D gene is named only where the DNA matches it firmly. Clone size is not always given. Where it is, it says once, few, many or a class for expanded clones.

CDR3 DNA,CDR3 protein,clone size,V gene,J gene,D gene
TGTGCCTGGAGTGTACTAGCGGAAGAGACCCAGTGCTTC,CAWSVLAEETQCF,NA,TRBV30,TRBJ2-5,TRBD2
TGCAGTGCTAGAGGGCCAATGGACACGCCCTACGAGCAGTACTTC,CSARGPMDTPYEQYF,few,TRBV20-1,TRBJ2-7,NA
TGTGCCAGCGGCGGGGGGGGACAGGGTGTGGACATTCAGTACTTC,CASGGGGQGVDIQYF,NA,TRBV5-6,TRBJ2-4,NA
TGTGCCAGCAGCTCAGGGTTCTCGAGCTACGAGCAGTACTTC,CASSSGFSSYEQYF,many,TRBV28,TRBJ2-7,NA
TGTGCCAGCAGTGTACAGGGGGGGACTGAAGCTTTCTTT,CASSVQGGTEAFF,many,TRBV13,TRBJ1-1,TRBD1
TGTGCCAGCAGTGAAGTCGTAACAGGCCCCGTCGCCTACACCTTC,CASSEVVTGPVAYTF,NA,TRBV6-1,TRBJ1-2,NA
TGCAGTGCTAGAGACTTTCAAAGGACAGGAAGAATGAGCAATCAGCCCCAGCATTTT,CSARDFQRTGRMSNQPQHF,NA,TRBV20-1,TRBJ1-5,TRBD1
TGCGCCAGCAGCCAAGAGCTCCGGACTAGCGGGAACTACGAGCAGTACTTC,CASSQELRTSGNYEQYF,few,TRBV4-1,TRBJ2-7,TRBD2
TGTGCCAGCAGCCCACAGGAGACTCAAGAGACCCAGTACTTC,CASSPQETQETQYF,NA,TRBV7-9,TRBJ2-5,NA
TGTGCCAGCAGCCAAACAGGGGGCGTCACTGAAGCTTTCTTT,CASSQTGGVTEAFF,NA,TRBV6-1,TRBJ1-1,TRBD1
TGTGCCAGCAGCTTGAAGCGGGAGAGTTCCTACGAGCAGTACTTC,CASSLKRESSYEQYF,many,TRBV7-2,TRBJ2-7,TRBD2
TGCGCCAGCAGCCAATTGAGCGGGAGGAGGAATGAGCAGTTCTTC,CASSQLSGRRNEQFF,NA,TRBV4-3,TRBJ2-1,TRBD2
TGTGCCGGGGCTCGGGTATGGGATAGGCATGGCTACACCTTC,CAGARVWDRHGYTF,many,TRBV30,TRBJ1-2,NA
TGTGCCAGCCTAAGGGGTTTGAGCTACACCTTC,CASLRGLSYTF,NA,TRBV2,TRBJ1-2,NA
TGTGCCCATGCTAGCAATGAGCAGTTCTTC,CAHASNEQFF,NA,TRBV7-9,TRBJ2-1,NA
TGTGCCAGCAGCCAAATGAGAGGGGCTGAAGCTTTCTTT,CASSQMRGAEAFF,many,TRBV3-1,TRBJ1-1,NA
TGCGCCAGCTCGGGACAAGAAAACATTCAGTACTTC,CASSGQENIQYF,NA,TRBV5-1,TRBJ2-4,NA
TGTGCCAGCACCCTCGGACTCTTCACAGATACGCAGTATTTT,CASTLGLFTDTQYF,NA,TRBV12-3/TRBV12-4,TRBJ2-3,NA
TGTGCCAGCAGCCAGCTCAATGAGCAGTTCTTC,CASSQLNEQFF,many,TRBV3-1,TRBJ2-1,NA
TGTGCCAGCAGCTTGTGGGGCGGGAGGGCCCTCAATGAGCAGTTCTTC,CASSLWGGRALNEQFF,NA,TRBV5-6,TRBJ2-1,TRBD2
TGTGCCAGCAGTTACTCGATGGGGACAGGGGGCTGGAACACTGAAGCTTTCTTT,CASSYSMGTGGWNTEAFF,few,TRBV6-6,TRBJ1-1,TRBD1
TGTGCCAGCAGCCAAGATCTATTAGCGGGAAGCTACAATGAGCAGTTCTTC,CASSQDLLAGSYNEQFF,NA,TRBV3-1,TRBJ2-1,TRBD2
TGTGCCAGCAGCTTAGGGGTGAGGTCCTATAATTCACCCCTCCACTTT,CASSLGVRSYNSPLHF,few,TRBV5-6,TRBJ1-6,NA
TGCGCCAGCAGCTGGGGGAGGGCCGGTGCAGATACGCAGTATTTT,CASSWGRAGADTQYF,NA,TRBV5-1,TRBJ2-3,TRBD2